This passage covers 32 T cell receptor beta chains from one sample sequenced in a study of T cell repertoires in cytomegalovirus infection. From the reads, TCRdb called clonotypes with MiXCR, one entry per CDR3 protein. The data show approximately 490,000 distinct CDR3 sequences, roughly 12% seen once. Sequencing used PBMCs. The source of these receptors is a human donor in good health (CMV status not recorded). Some clones in this sample may be carry-over from other donors' samples.

This clonotype was detected many times. This chain links TRBV19 with TRBJ2-3; possible D gene TRBD2, 5 bases. This CDR3 is 13 amino acids long. Deletions cut 10 bases from V and 6 bases from J, with 17 bases between. Per the germline V gene, CDR1 is LNHDA and CDR2 is SQIVND (reference sequence). The CDR3 sequence is CATRTPPRDTQYF. The CDR3 DNA follows: TGTGCCACCCGGACTCCCCCCCGTGATACGCAGTATTTT.

This clonotype was seen many times. The chain employs TRBV7-9 and TRBJ1-2, with 8 bases aligning to TRBD1. Germline V lookup: CDR1 SEHNR, CDR2 FQNEAQ (reference sequence). V gave up 5 bases and J gave up 2 bases; unmatched junction bases: 7. The CDR3 runs 15 residues. The DNA for the CDR3 is TGTGCCAGCAGCCCTCAGGGGGCGAAAAACTATGGCTACACCTTC. Translated, it gives CASSPQGAKNYGYTF.

Many counts were recorded for this clonotype. V and J are TRBV6-1 and TRBJ2-5; no firm D call. The CDR3 is made up of 14 amino acids. Germline V gene lookup returns CDR1 MNHNS and CDR2 SASEGT. Trimming left V 5 bases short and J 5 bases short, with 15 bases between. The CDR3 DNA reads as TGTGCCAGCAGTTGGGGAACAACCTCGGAGACCCAGTACTTC. Its protein is CASSWGTTSETQYF.

This clonotype has a count of ten or more. The rearrangement links TRBV7-8 to TRBJ2-1; 10 bases are a match to TRBD2. CDR1 is SGHVS, CDR2 FQNEAQ, per germline. The J segment lost 6 bases and the V segment lost 4 bases, leaving 6 bases of the junction unmatched. CDR3 size: 15 residues. The CDR3 spells CASSSSGRVRNEQFF. CDR3 DNA sequence: TGTGCCAGCAGCTCGAGCGGGAGGGTTCGCAATGAGCAGTTCTTC.

This clonotype has at least ten counts. The V call is TRBV7-9, the J call TRBJ2-1; D perhaps matches TRBD2 (5 bases). The CDR3 totals 14 residues. Germline CDR1 SEHNR, CDR2 FQNEAQ (reference sequence). V lost 7 bases and J 5 bases, leaving 15 bases between the germline ends. The CDR3 region has the DNA TGTGCCAGCATCCTAGGAGGCTGGGACAATGAGCAGTTCTTC. Residues: CASILGGWDNEQFF.

This clonotype turned up a few times. The gene calls are TRBV29-1 and TRBJ2-7, with TRBD1 identical over 8 bases. The length of the CDR3 is 13 residues. The germline V gene encodes CDR1 SQVTM and CDR2 ANQGSEA. V gave up 3 bases and J gave up 3 bases; unmatched junction bases: 4. The CDR3 sequence: CSVDEGQGYEQYF. The CDR3 region has the DNA TGCAGCGTTGACGAAGGACAGGGCTACGAGCAGTACTTC.

This clonotype was counted at least ten times. The chain carries TRBV6-6 and TRBJ2-5; D is undetermined. Trimming removed 2 bases at V and 0 bases at J, with 10 bases between. From germline, CDR1 is MNHNY and CDR2 SVGAGI (reference sequence). The CDR3 loop spans 15 amino acids. CDR3 sequence: CASSYRPAYQETQYF. CDR3 in DNA: TGTGCCAGCAGTTACAGGCCGGCATACCAAGAGACCCAGTACTTC.

The V call is TRBV12-5, the J call TRBJ1-1, with D uncertain. In germline, CDR1 is LGHNT, CDR2 FRNRAP. The CDR3 spans 13 residues. V lost 3 bases, J lost 4 bases, and 9 bases lay in between. The CDR3 DNA is TGTGCTAGTGGTTTCGAAGGGAGCACTGAAGCTTTCTTT. Protein: CASGFEGSTEAFF. The full variable domain, rest sourced from reference TRBV12-5 and TRBJ1-1, is DARVTQTPRHKVTEMGQEVTMRCQPILGHNTVFWYRQTMMQGLELLAYFRNRAPLDDSGMPKDRFSAEMPDATLATLKIQPSEPRDSAVYFCASGFEGSTEAFFGQGTRLTVV.

The CDR3 nucleotides are TGTGCCAGCAGCCACCCCGGGAGCCGGAGCGATGAGCAGTTCTTC. Protein product: CASSHPGSRSDEQFF. The chain carries TRBV3-1 and TRBJ2-1; D is perhaps TRBD2 (6 bases). V lost 3 bases, J lost 8 bases, and 17 bases lay in between. This CDR3 is built from 15 residues. CDR1 and CDR2 from the germline V gene are LGHDT and YNNKEL (reference sequence).

In the case of this clonotype: Just one base apart from a much larger clone, this may be a read error. The gene calls are TRBV29-1 and TRBJ2-1; 8 bases line up with TRBD2. The CDR3 runs 13 residues. Looked up from germline, CDR1 is SQVTM and CDR2 is ANQGSEA. V lost 7 bases, J lost 8 bases, and 10 bases stayed unmatched. The CDR3 coding sequence is TGCAGCGGTCGGACTAGCAGGGGCGATGAGCAGTTCTTC. Translation gives CSGRTSRGDEQFF.

A few counts support this clonotype. The chain links TRBV5-4 to TRBJ2-2, with a tentative D call TRBD2 (6 bases). Per the germline V gene, CDR1 is SGHNT and CDR2 is YYREEE (reference sequence). V was pared by 4 bases and J by 1 base, with 11 bases between. The CDR3 contains 15 residues. Here the CDR3 DNA reads TGTGCCAGCAGCCCCCGGACTATGAACACCGGGGAGCTGTTTTTT. Protein: CASSPRTMNTGELFF.

This clonotype has ten or more counts. The chain has TRBV20-1 and TRBJ2-5; D gene unclear. CDR1 DFQATT and CDR2 SNEGSKA come from the germline V gene (reference sequence). V was cut by 0 bases and J by 5 bases, with 16 bases left in between. The CDR3 runs to 15 residues. The chain's CDR3 is CSARESLNGRETQYF. The CDR3 bases are TGCAGTGCTAGAGAATCCTTGAACGGGCGGGAGACCCAGTACTTC.

This clonotype was seen ten or more times. V gene TRBV29-1 combines with J gene TRBJ2-7; 12 bases map to TRBD2. The CDR3 sequence is 15 residues long. Germline V gives CDR1 SQVTM, CDR2 ANQGSEA. After removal of 2 bases from V and 3 bases from J, the junction contained 5 bases not matched to a gene. CDR3: CSVENRTSGNYEQYF. The CDR3, as DNA: TGCAGCGTTGAAAATCGGACTAGCGGGAACTACGAGCAGTACTTC.

At least ten counts were recorded for this clonotype. The V and J genes are TRBV27 and TRBJ1-5; D remains ambiguous. The CDR3 is 12 amino acids. V gave up 6 bases and J gave up 9 bases, with 12 bases separating them. CDR1 MNHEY and CDR2 SMNVEV come from the germline V gene (reference sequence). CDR3 DNA sequence: TGTGCCAGCAGAAAGCCTGGGTGGCCCCAGCATTTT. It encodes CASRKPGWPQHF.

This clonotype was observed at least ten times. The V gene is TRBV29-1, the J gene TRBJ2-2; either TRBD1 or TRBD2 may fit D (5 bases each). The CDR3 is made up of 13 amino acids. CDR1 SQVTM and CDR2 ANQGSEA come from the germline V gene. V was trimmed by 5 bases and J by 5 bases, leaving 12 bases between them. The CDR3 nucleotides are TGCAGCGTTTCCGGGACGGGAACCGGGGAGCTGTTTTTT. This sequence encodes CSVSGTGTGELFF.

This clonotype was counted at least ten times. The chain is built from TRBV2 and TRBJ1-2, with 8 bases fitting TRBD1. CDR3 size: 13 residues. V shed 7 bases and J 4 bases; nucleotides not matched to a gene: 5. Germline V lookup: CDR1 SNHLY, CDR2 FYNNEI. The CDR3 sequence: CASIIDRGYGYTF. The CDR3 DNA follows: TGTGCCAGCATTATAGACAGGGGCTATGGCTACACCTTC.

This clonotype was recorded many times. This rearrangement joins TRBV28 to TRBJ2-1, with D possibly being TRBD1 (6 bases). Trimming took off 2 bases at V and 3 bases at J, with 8 bases between the two ends. Germline V CDR1 and CDR2: MDHEN, SYDVKM. There are 14 residues in the CDR3. Here the CDR3 DNA reads TGTGCCAGCAGTTTAAAGGGGGACTACAATGAGCAGTTCTTC. Translating gives CASSLKGDYNEQFF.

This sequence joins TRBV14 and TRBJ1-1, with D possibly TRBD1 on 6 matching bases. This CDR3 has 13 residues. Looked up from germline, CDR1 is SGHDN and CDR2 is FVKESK. Trimming left V 3 bases short and J 3 bases short, with 8 bases between. CDR3 nucleotide sequence: TGTGCCAGCAGCCACAGGGGAGACACTGAAGCTTTCTTT. Amino acid sequence: CASSHRGDTEAFF.

This clonotype was recorded at least ten times. The gene calls are TRBV7-8 and TRBJ1-2; unclear D gene. The length of the CDR3 is 13 residues. The V gene's germline CDR1 is SGHVS and CDR2 FQNEAQ. Trimming cost V 5 bases and J 4 bases, with 11 bases left between them. CDR3 sequence: CASSEQMGYGYTF. The DNA of the CDR3 is TGTGCCAGCAGCGAACAAATGGGCTATGGCTACACCTTC.

This clonotype has at least ten counts. The V and J genes are TRBV12-3 or TRBV12-4 and TRBJ1-2, with a weak D call TRBD1 (6 bases). V was trimmed by 2 bases and J by 4 bases, leaving 14 bases between them. The CDR3 length is 15 residues. The CDR3, as DNA: TGTGCCAGCAGTTTACGACAGGCTAATCCCTATGGCTACACCTTC. The encoded protein is CASSLRQANPYGYTF.

This clonotype was seen many times. The J gene is TRBJ1-6, the V gene TRBV5-4, with 7 positions matching TRBD1. This CDR3 has 17 amino acids. V was pared by 0 bases and J by 2 bases, with 5 bases of the junction left unmatched. Germline values: CDR1 SGHNT, CDR2 YYREEE (reference sequence). The CDR3 reads CASSLEAGGTYNSPLHF. DNA for the CDR3: TGTGCCAGCAGCTTGGAGGCAGGGGGGACCTATAATTCACCCCTCCACTTT.

The rearrangement uses TRBV3-1 and TRBJ2-6, with D tentatively TRBD1 or TRBD2 (5 bases each). Looked up from germline, CDR1 is LGHDT and CDR2 is YNNKEL (reference sequence). Trimming pared 1 base from V and 3 bases from J, leaving 10 bases between. This CDR3 comprises 16 residues. The CDR3 spells CASSQGAGSGANVLTF. The CDR3 DNA follows: TGTGCCAGCAGCCAAGGGGCAGGGAGTGGGGCCAACGTCCTGACTTTC.

V gene TRBV5-5 combines with J gene TRBJ2-7, with 10 bases lining up with TRBD1. The V gene's germline CDR1 is SGHKS and CDR2 YYEKEE (reference sequence). The junction had 11 bases not matched to a gene; V was cut back by 3 bases and J by 2 bases. The CDR3 consists of 17 residues. The CDR3 protein is CASSSVPWGTGAYEQYF. Here the CDR3 DNA reads TGTGCCAGCAGCTCCGTTCCCTGGGGGACAGGGGCCTACGAGCAGTACTTC.

This clonotype was seen ten or more times. The chain employs TRBV6-5 and TRBJ2-3; 8 bases agree with TRBD2. This CDR3 region has 15 residues. CDR1 and CDR2 from the germline V gene are MNHEY and SVGAGI. Trimming removed 5 bases from V and 1 base from J; junction bases left unmatched: 5. This CDR3 is CASSRAGVGTDTQYF. CDR3 in DNA: TGTGCCAGCAGTCGAGCGGGGGTGGGCACAGATACGCAGTATTTT.

This clonotype was seen many times. The chain links TRBV13 to TRBJ2-1; tentative D call: TRBD1 (5 bases). Germline V gene sequence: CDR1 PRHDT, CDR2 FYEKMQ (reference sequence). The CDR3 extends over 14 amino acids. V lost 4 bases to trimming and J lost 8 bases, with 15 bases between them. CDR3 protein: CASSSAQGPDEQFF. As DNA, the CDR3 is TGTGCCAGCAGCTCGGCCCAGGGTCCCGATGAGCAGTTCTTC.

This clonotype was counted ten times or more. This chain joins TRBV20-1 and TRBJ2-5; TRBD2 matches 9 bases. Germline-derived CDR1 and CDR2 are DFQATT and SNEGSKA (reference sequence). This CDR3 spans 15 amino acids. Germline trimming cut 3 bases from V and 1 base from J; bases unmatched to any gene: 6. The CDR3 protein is CSASKASGTQETQYF. The CDR3 DNA reads as TGCAGTGCTAGTAAGGCTAGCGGGACCCAAGAGACCCAGTACTTC.

Ten or more counts support this clonotype. The rearrangement joins TRBV28 to TRBJ1-1, with D hard to call. The CDR3 sequence is 12 residues long. Looked up from germline, CDR1 is MDHEN and CDR2 is SYDVKM. The V and J ends lost 2 bases and 5 bases respectively, with 6 bases between them. CDR3 sequence reads: CASSLKVTEAFF. Here the CDR3 DNA reads TGTGCCAGCAGTTTAAAGGTAACTGAAGCTTTCTTT.

This clonotype was seen more than once but under ten times. CDR3 residues: CASSLVVEGYEQYF. In DNA, the CDR3 is TGCGCCAGCAGCTTGGTGGTCGAAGGCTACGAGCAGTACTTC. V is TRBV5-1 and J is TRBJ2-7; no reliable D call. With 0 bases removed from V and 3 bases from J, the gap between germline ends came to 10 bases. Germline V gene sequence: CDR1 SGHRS, CDR2 YFSETQ. There are 14 residues in the CDR3.

This clonotype was detected many times. The V and J genes are TRBV27 and TRBJ1-1; 9 bases match TRBD1. The germline V gene encodes CDR1 MNHEY and CDR2 SMNVEV (reference sequence). V gave up 4 bases and J gave up 4 bases; unmatched junction bases: 4. The CDR3 has 14 residues. The DNA for the CDR3 is TGTGCCAGCAGTTACAGGGGGCCGGGCACTGAAGCTTTCTTT. Its translation is CASSYRGPGTEAFF.

This clonotype has a count of ten or more. The chain has TRBV5-5 and TRBJ2-7; TRBD2 matches 10 bases. Trimming cost V 4 bases and J 0 bases; bases outside gene matches: 10. Germline-derived CDR1 and CDR2 are SGHKS and YYEKEE (reference sequence). The CDR3 loop spans 17 amino acids. The CDR3 bases are TGTGCCAGCAGCCGCACTATCTTAGCGGGGGGCTCCTACGAGCAGTACTTC. The encoded protein is CASSRTILAGGSYEQYF.

The V gene is TRBV9, the J gene TRBJ1-2, with D hard to call. The CDR3 has 14 residues. Germline V gene sequence: CDR1 SGDLS, CDR2 YYNGEE. Trimming took off 0 bases at V and 4 bases at J, with 10 bases between the two ends. CDR3 region: CASSVGAGSYGYTF. CDR3 sequence (DNA): TGTGCCAGCAGCGTAGGCGCGGGGAGCTATGGCTACACCTTC. Variable domain in full (rest from reference TRBV9 and TRBJ1-2): DSGVTQTPKHLITATGQRVTLRCSPRSGDLSVYWYQQSLDQGLQFLIQYYNGEERAKGNILERFSAQQFPDLHSELNLSSLELGDSALYFCASSVGAGSYGYTFGSGTRLTVV.

This clonotype came up many times. A read error may account for a junction end that differs from germline. The chain uses TRBV7-7 and TRBJ2-5; 8 bases are shared with TRBD2. Per the germline V gene, CDR1 is SSHAT and CDR2 is FNYEAQ (reference sequence). The CDR3 spans 16 residues. Here the CDR3 DNA reads TGTGCTAGCAGCTTAGCGGGGCCTAGCGAACAAGAGACCCAGTACTTC. Translating gives CASSLAGPSEQETQYF. Complete variable domain (other parts from reference TRBV7-7 and TRBJ2-5): GAGVSQSPRYKVTKRGQDVTLRCDPISSHATLYWYQQALGQGPEFLTYFNYEAQPDKSGLPSDRFSAERPEGSISTLTIQRTEQRDSAMYRCASSLAGPSEQETQYFGPGTRLLVL.